These 31 T cell receptor beta chains came from one sample sequenced in a study of T cells expressing NK-cell markers. TCRdb reanalyzed the 5' RACE reads and collapses them to one entry per CDR3 protein, without DNA. This sample contains 350,000 to 500,000 distinct CDR3 sequences. The specimen was blood T cells: a sorted CD56 or NKG2C T cell subset, CD4+ or CD8+ T cells, or bulk PBMC T cells (not recorded which). The receptors stem from a woman aged 18 to 75 in good health.

V usage is TRBV20-1 and J usage is TRBJ1-5; TCRdb designates TRBD1, a call that cannot be tested without DNA. Germline assignment: CDR1 DFQATT and CDR2 SNEGSKA (reference sequence). The length of the CDR3 is 12 residues. The CDR3 protein is CSARSPGQPQHF.

This chain connects TRBV4-3 to TRBJ2-7; the TCRdb call, TRBD2, lacks DNA for checking. The CDR3 totals 17 residues. Germline V gene data show CDR1 as LGHNA and CDR2 as YSLEER. This chain's CDR3 is CASSPTWTSGRTYEQYF.

V is TRBV27 and J is TRBJ2-5. Germline assignment: CDR1 MNHEY and CDR2 SMNVEV (reference sequence). The CDR3 has 16 amino acids. CDR3 residues: CASSLFYPGTGETQYF.

J is TRBJ2-1 and V is TRBV5-6; TCRdb calls TRBD2, which cannot be checked without DNA. The CDR3 length is 18 residues. Germline assignment: CDR1 SGHDT and CDR2 YYEEEE. CDR3 region: CASSLVPLATMWSLEQFF.

The V and J genes are TRBV10-2 and TRBJ2-2; TCRdb outputs TRBD1, but without DNA this stays unchecked. Looked up from germline, CDR1 is WSHSY and CDR2 is SAAADI. The CDR3 consists of 13 residues. This CDR3 is CASTEGGVRELFF.

This chain connects TRBV7-9 to TRBJ2-1; checking the TCRdb D call of TRBD1 is not possible without DNA. This CDR3 is 12 amino acids long. CDR1 and CDR2 from the germline V gene are SEHNR and FQNEAQ (reference sequence). CDR3 residues: CASSAGPDEQFF.

V usage is TRBV24-1 and J usage is TRBJ1-5; without DNA, the TCRdb call of TRBD1 cannot be checked. Germline assignment: CDR1 KGHDR and CDR2 SFDVKD. The CDR3 extends over 14 amino acids. This CDR3 reads CATSWTGSDQPQHF.

This chain connects TRBV20-1 to TRBJ2-1; TCRdb's assignment of TRBD2 cannot be checked, as there is no DNA. In germline, CDR1 is DFQATT, CDR2 SNEGSKA (reference sequence). The CDR3 spans 18 residues. CDR3 loop: CSAIPASGRSSSYNEQFF.

This chain joins TRBV6-2 or TRBV6-3 and TRBJ2-1; TCRdb reports TRBD2, a call that lacks DNA to check it against. CDR1 and CDR2 (germline): MNHEY, SVGEGT. The CDR3 has 15 amino acids. CDR3 residues: CASSYSREGGNEQFF.

The chain recombines TRBV4-3 with TRBJ2-3; TCRdb lists TRBD2, though no DNA is available to test this call. Germline assignment: CDR1 LGHNA and CDR2 YSLEER. The CDR3 runs 19 residues. The CDR3 region is CASSQDRLLAGGPPDTQYF.

The J gene is TRBJ2-3, the V gene TRBV20-1. This CDR3 is built from 15 residues. The germline gives CDR1 DFQATT, CDR2 SNEGSKA (reference sequence). CDR3 residues: CSARGLAASTDTQYF.

The CDR3 here is CASRWDRNTEAFF. The rearrangement uses TRBV12-3 or TRBV12-4 and TRBJ1-1. The CDR3 is 13 residues long.

The chain uses TRBV29-1 and TRBJ2-2. The CDR3 has 12 amino acids. Germline V CDR1 and CDR2: SQVTM, ANQGSEA. CDR3 region: CSVELNTGELFF.

The gene calls are TRBV30 and TRBJ2-1; TCRdb returns TRBD2, unconfirmable since there is no DNA. The length of the CDR3 is 17 residues. Germline assignment: CDR1 GTSNPN and CDR2 SVGIG (reference sequence). The CDR3 sequence is CAWSSMGTIRGVDEQFF.

J is TRBJ2-1 and V is TRBV29-1; TCRdb designates TRBD1, a call that cannot be tested without DNA. The germline gives CDR1 SQVTM, CDR2 ANQGSEA. The CDR3 is 11 amino acids. CDR3 in amino acids: CSVETGWEQFF.

The chain joins TRBV30 to TRBJ1-4. Germline V gene sequence: CDR1 GTSNPN, CDR2 SVGIG (reference sequence). The CDR3 loop spans 12 amino acids. CDR3 in amino acids: CAFHGPHEKLFF.

The chain employs TRBV7-9 and TRBJ2-1; the TCRdb D gene call, TRBD2, has no DNA to confirm it. This CDR3 has 15 amino acids. The germline V gene has CDR1 SEHNR and CDR2 FQNEAQ (reference sequence). The CDR3 loop reads CASSSTSGVPLEQFF. Using reference TRBV7-9 and TRBJ2-1 for the parts outside the CDR3, the full variable domain is DTGVSQNPRHKITKRGQNVTFRCDPISEHNRLYWYRQTLGQGPEFLTYFQNEAQLEKSRLLSDRFSAERPKGSFSTLEIQRTEQGDSAMYLCASSSTSGVPLEQFFGPGTRLTVL.

The chain employs TRBV27 and TRBJ1-1; the D gene TCRdb calls, TRBD1, cannot be checked with no DNA. This CDR3 is built from 15 residues. CDR1 and CDR2 (germline): MNHEY, SMNVEV (reference sequence). CDR3 sequence reads: CASSLRAQGNTEAFF.

The chain joins TRBV6-2 or TRBV6-3 to TRBJ2-1. The germline CDR1 and CDR2 sequences are MNHEY and SVGEGT. This CDR3 has 15 residues. The CDR3 sequence: CASSPLRSSYNEQFF.

The V gene is TRBV4-1, the J gene TRBJ1-4; without DNA, the TCRdb call of TRBD1 cannot be checked. Germline lookup yields CDR1 MGHRA and CDR2 YSYEKL. This CDR3 is 16 amino acids long. This CDR3 is CASSQQMTGSNEKLFF.

The chain couples TRBV6-1 to TRBJ2-2; TCRdb proposes TRBD1, but this gene call is untestable without DNA. The germline V gene encodes CDR1 MNHNS and CDR2 SASEGT. The length of the CDR3 is 14 residues. The CDR3 loop reads CASTRQGGTGELFF.

The V gene is TRBV7-6, the J gene TRBJ2-1; lacking DNA, the TRBD1 call made by TCRdb goes unchecked. Per germline, CDR1 SGHVS and CDR2 FNYEAQ. The CDR3 is 14 residues long. This chain's CDR3 is CASSDIRGRNEQFF.

The rearrangement joins TRBV20-1 to TRBJ2-7; as DNA is missing, the TRBD2 call by TCRdb cannot be tested. This CDR3 contains 13 residues. CDR1 is DFQATT, CDR2 SNEGSKA, per germline (reference sequence). The CDR3 is CSAPTSGMYEQYF.

This sequence joins TRBV20-1 and TRBJ2-2. The germline V gene encodes CDR1 DFQATT and CDR2 SNEGSKA (reference sequence). This CDR3 contains 13 residues. CDR3 sequence reads: CSARVRNTGELFF.

The V gene is TRBV20-1, the J gene TRBJ2-1; the TCRdb call, TRBD1, lacks DNA for checking. Germline V gives CDR1 DFQATT, CDR2 SNEGSKA (reference sequence). This CDR3 spans 15 amino acids. CDR3 sequence: CSVPDRPSSYNEQFF.

The chain carries TRBV20-1 and TRBJ2-3; TCRdb gives TRBD2 as the D gene, but with no DNA this cannot be confirmed. Looked up from germline, CDR1 is DFQATT and CDR2 is SNEGSKA (reference sequence). The CDR3 runs 15 residues. CDR3 residues: CSAPRGGQSTDTQYF.

The CDR3 loop reads CASSAGQGDQETQYF. This sequence joins TRBV7-9 and TRBJ2-5; the TCRdb call, TRBD1, lacks DNA for checking. In germline, CDR1 is SEHNR, CDR2 FQNEAQ (reference sequence). This CDR3 spans 15 amino acids.

The chain's CDR3 is CASSLPPENYGYTF. The V and J genes are TRBV12-3 or TRBV12-4 and TRBJ1-2; the D call from TCRdb, TRBD1, cannot be confirmed without DNA. This CDR3 is built from 14 residues.

The rearrangement links TRBV24-1 to TRBJ2-5. CDR1 is KGHDR and CDR2 is SFDVKD in the germline V gene. The CDR3 covers 11 residues. Here the CDR3 reads CATSDLMTQYF.

The rearrangement uses TRBV29-1 and TRBJ2-3; TCRdb's D gene call, TRBD2, goes unchecked for lack of DNA. The length of the CDR3 is 14 residues. Germline loops: CDR1 SQVTM, CDR2 ANQGSEA. The CDR3 sequence: CSVFGGGAADTQYF.

The V and J genes are TRBV30 and TRBJ2-3; the TRBD1 assignment by TCRdb is unverifiable without DNA. The CDR3 is 13 residues long. Germline CDR1 GTSNPN, CDR2 SVGIG (reference sequence). CDR3 amino acids: CAWARGGTDTQYF.